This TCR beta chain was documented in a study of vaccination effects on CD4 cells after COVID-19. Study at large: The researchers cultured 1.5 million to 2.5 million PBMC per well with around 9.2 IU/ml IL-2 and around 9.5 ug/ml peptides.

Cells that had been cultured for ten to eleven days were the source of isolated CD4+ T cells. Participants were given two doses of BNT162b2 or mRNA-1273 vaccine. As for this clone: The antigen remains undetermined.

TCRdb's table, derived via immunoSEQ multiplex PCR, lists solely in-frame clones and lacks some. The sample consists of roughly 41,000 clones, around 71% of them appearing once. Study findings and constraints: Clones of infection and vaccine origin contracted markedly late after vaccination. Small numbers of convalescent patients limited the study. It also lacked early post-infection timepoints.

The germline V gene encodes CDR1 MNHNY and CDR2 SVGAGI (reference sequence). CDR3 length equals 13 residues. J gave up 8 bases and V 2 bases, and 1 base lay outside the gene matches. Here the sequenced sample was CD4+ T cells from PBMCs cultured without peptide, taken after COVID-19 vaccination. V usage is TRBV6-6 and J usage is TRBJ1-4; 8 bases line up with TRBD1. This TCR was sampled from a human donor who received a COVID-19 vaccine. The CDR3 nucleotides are TGTGCCAGCAGTTACGGGACAGGCGAAAAACTGTTTTTT. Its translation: CASSYGTGEKLFF.